The TCR beta chain described here comes from a study of somatic mutations in cytotoxic T cells in rheumatoid arthritis. Turning to the study itself: Nearly 100% purity was obtained when some V beta antibody-stained T-cell populations were flow-sorted; these included V beta1+ cells sequenced for TCRB. Study observations and caveats: Unlike healthy controls, rheumatoid arthritis patients had CD8+ clonality that increased with age. Just what the expanded CD8+ clones targeted, in terms of antigens, remained unknown.

Once isolated by positive magnetic bead selection, the CD4+ and CD8+ cells had their purity checked by flow cytometry. Repertoires were generated with immunoSEQ multiplex PCR, while TCRdb's copy carries only in-frame clones and drops some. The sample includes 15,000 or so clones, roughly 79% of them seen just once. In regard to this clone: The antigen is not known.

The clonotype was recovered from an adult with rheumatoid arthritis. The specimen sequenced was CD8+ T cells sorted from blood.

The CDR3 coding sequence is TGTGCCAGCAGCTTAGGGACAGCCTACGAGCAGTACTTC. Protein product: CASSLGTAYEQYF. This rearrangement joins TRBV13 to TRBJ2-7; D is perhaps TRBD1 (5 bases). This CDR3 is 13 amino acids long. Germline CDR1 and CDR2: PRHDT and FYEKMQ (reference sequence). The V gene lost 0 bases and the J gene lost 2 bases, with 5 bases spanning the gap.